The 30 T cell receptor beta chains presented below share a single source sample, sequenced in a study of PD-1 blockade in classical Hodgkin lymphoma. Sample time point: cycle 4 day 1 (C4D1), after 6 weeks of nivolumab. Each patient's relapse followed autologous stem cell transplantation, and brentuximab vedotin exposure varied. Sequenced by immunoSEQ multiplex PCR; TCRdb stores in-frame clones only, minus some. Among tens of thousands of clones listed, roughly 89% were seen once. The starting material was peripheral blood mononuclear cells (PBMCs), obtained before the fourth cycle of nivolumab. The receptor source for this set is a human donor with classical Hodgkin lymphoma.

The chain carries TRBV6-5 and TRBJ1-2; weak D call: TRBD1 (6 bases). V was cut by 2 bases and J by 6 bases, with 13 bases left in between. CDR1 is MNHEY and CDR2 is SVGAGI in the germline V gene. CDR3 length: 14 amino acids. The CDR3 is CASSYMAGADGYTF. The CDR3 nucleotides are TGTGCCAGCAGTTACATGGCAGGGGCCGATGGCTACACCTTC.

This clone was detected only a few times. This chain joins TRBV7-9 and TRBJ1-5; 8 nucleotides align to TRBD1. Trimming cost V 4 bases and J 0 bases; bases outside gene matches: 2. The CDR3 loop spans 15 amino acids. From germline, CDR1 is SEHNR and CDR2 FQNEAQ (reference sequence). The CDR3 DNA sequence: TGTGCCAGCAGCTCTCAGGGGGCTAGCAATCAGCCCCAGCATTTT. Residues: CASSSQGASNQPQHF.

The V call is TRBV28, the J call TRBJ2-7; D might be TRBD2 (6 bases). CDR1 MDHEN and CDR2 SYDVKM come from the germline V gene. Trimming shortened V by 2 bases and J by 3 bases, and 11 bases separated the two germline ends. The CDR3 runs 14 residues. The CDR3 sequence: CASSLITGGYEQYF. The CDR3 coding sequence is TGTGCCAGCAGTTTAATTACCGGGGGCTACGAGCAGTACTTC.

This clone occurred a few times. Here the CDR3 reads CASSPHQTRNYEQYF. The CDR3 DNA is TGTGCCAGCAGCCCTCACCAGACTAGAAACTACGAGCAGTACTTC. The chain links TRBV7-9 to TRBJ2-7; possibly TRBD2 for D (6 bases). Germline V gene lookup returns CDR1 SEHNR and CDR2 FQNEAQ (reference sequence). The CDR3 totals 15 residues. The V and J ends lost 5 bases and 3 bases respectively, with 17 bases between them.

The chain couples TRBV20-1 to TRBJ2-1, with D perhaps TRBD1 (7 bases). The CDR3 is 11 residues long. V lost 4 bases to trimming and J lost 14 bases, with 15 bases between them. Germline CDR1 reads DFQATT; CDR2 reads SNEGSKA (reference sequence). This CDR3 is CSANQGGFKFF. Here the CDR3 DNA reads TGCAGTGCTAACCAGGGGGGATTTAAGTTCTTC.

V and J are TRBV7-3 and TRBJ2-4, with a possible D match to TRBD1 (6 bases). CDR1 and CDR2 (germline): SGHTA, FQGTGA. The CDR3 consists of 18 residues. Trimming removed 0 bases at V and 0 bases at J, with 15 bases between. The CDR3 sequence is CASSLTGQTPGAKNIQYF. The CDR3 coding sequence is TGTGCCAGCAGCTTAACTGGACAGACCCCTGGAGCCAAAAACATTCAGTACTTC.

CDR3 bases: TGTGCCAGCAGCTTTAGGACAGGGGGCTACGAGCAGTACTTC. This sequence encodes CASSFRTGGYEQYF. The V gene is TRBV7-9, the J gene TRBJ2-7; 10 bases map to TRBD1. Germline CDR1 is SEHNR and CDR2 is FQNEAQ (reference sequence). Unmatched junction bases numbered 2, after V lost 3 bases and J lost 3 bases. The CDR3 consists of 14 residues.

V is TRBV10-3 and J is TRBJ2-1; maybe TRBD2 (6 bases). Germline-derived CDR1 and CDR2 are ENHRY and SYGVKD. The CDR3 length is 16 residues. Between the trimmed V and J ends, which lost 0 bases and 8 bases, there was a span of 17 bases. CDR3 region: CAISESIGGRGDEQFF. The CDR3 DNA sequence: TGTGCCATCAGTGAGTCGATTGGCGGGCGGGGCGATGAGCAGTTCTTC.

This clone has just one count. The chain recombines TRBV11-2 with TRBJ1-1; D not resolved. Germline values: CDR1 SGHAT, CDR2 FQNNGV. V gave up 2 bases and J gave up 8 bases, with 15 bases separating them. This CDR3 region has 14 residues. The CDR3 DNA reads TGTGCCAGCAGCTTAATCTGGGGATGGTCCGAAGCTTTCTTT. The encoded protein is CASSLIWGWSEAFF.

The rearrangement joins TRBV19 to TRBJ1-6, with D unresolved. The germline V and J ends were trimmed by 2 bases and 10 bases, with 12 bases remaining between them. Germline V gene data show CDR1 as LNHDA and CDR2 as SQIVND (reference sequence). CDR3 size: 14 residues. DNA of the CDR3: TGTGCCAGTAGTATAAAAGGGCGGAAGTCACCCCTCCACTTT. As protein: CASSIKGRKSPLHF.

The rearrangement joins TRBV28 to TRBJ1-1, with TRBD1 identical over 10 bases. This CDR3 comprises 15 residues. The germline gives CDR1 MDHEN, CDR2 SYDVKM. Trimming removed 6 bases from V and 6 bases from J; junction bases left unmatched: 10. In DNA form, the CDR3 reads TGTGCCAGCAGGATCCGGGACAGGGGTAGCGCTGAAGCTTTCTTT. This encodes CASRIRDRGSAEAFF.

This clone was seen once. The chain couples TRBV9 to TRBJ2-2; 9 bases map to TRBD2. The CDR3 has 17 residues. V gave up 2 bases and J gave up 2 bases; unmatched junction bases: 7. Germline V lookup: CDR1 SGDLS, CDR2 YYNGEE. The DNA of the CDR3 is TGTGCCAGCAGCGTTTATCCTAGCGGGGTCAACACCGGGGAGCTGTTTTTT. Translated, it gives CASSVYPSGVNTGELFF.

The chain uses TRBV7-6 and TRBJ2-6; TRBD1 aligns across 9 bases. Germline V gives CDR1 SGHVS, CDR2 FNYEAQ. This CDR3 has 17 amino acids. Germline trimming cut 0 bases from V and 1 base from J; bases unmatched to any gene: 1. The CDR3 DNA sequence: TGTGCCAGCAGCTTAGCGGGGACAGGGTCTGGGGCCAACGTCCTGACTTTC. This codes for CASSLAGTGSGANVLTF.

CDR3 amino acids: CASSVKRDRSYEQYF. For the CDR3, the DNA is TGTGCCAGCAGTGTCAAGAGGGACAGGTCCTACGAGCAGTACTTC. The V call is TRBV6-6, the J call TRBJ2-5; the match to TRBD1 covers 8 bases. The DNA end lines up better with TRBJ2-7; the J call may be wrong. The CDR3 is 15 amino acids. Germline-derived CDR1 and CDR2 are MNHNY and SVGAGI (reference sequence).

By proportion, this clone is medium-sized. This chain connects TRBV11-2 to TRBJ2-4; D is unresolved. CDR3 length: 11 amino acids. Germline-derived CDR1 and CDR2 are SGHAT and FQNNGV. Between the trimmed V and J ends, which lost 1 base and 13 bases, there was a span of 8 bases. The CDR3 sequence is CASSLGLGQYF. CDR3 in DNA: TGTGCCAGCAGCTTAGGGCTGGGCCAGTACTTC.

The chain is built from TRBV5-1 and TRBJ2-4; possibly TRBD1 for D (5 bases). There are 18 residues in the CDR3. Trimming shortened V by 0 bases and J by 0 bases, and 16 bases separated the two germline ends. Looked up from germline, CDR1 is SGHRS and CDR2 is YFSETQ. The CDR3 coding sequence is TGCGCCAGCAGCTTGGAGGTTTTTCGCGGACAAGCCAAAAACATTCAGTACTTC. Protein: CASSLEVFRGQAKNIQYF.

The table lists this clone with a few counts. The chain recombines TRBV4-1 with TRBJ2-1, with 13 bases that match TRBD2. This CDR3 is built from 16 residues. Germline V gene data show CDR1 as MGHRA and CDR2 as YSYEKL. The trim removed 0 bases at V and 9 bases at J, leaving 5 bases unmatched. The CDR3 DNA reads as TGCGCCAGCAGCCAAGATACCGGGACTAGCGGGATTGAGCAGTTCTTC. Residues: CASSQDTGTSGIEQFF.

The chain is built from TRBV6-1 and TRBJ1-2; D unresolved. Germline values: CDR1 MNHNS, CDR2 SASEGT. With 2 bases removed from V and 4 bases from J, the gap between germline ends came to 11 bases. This CDR3 has 14 residues. The CDR3 region is CASSEMRHIYGYTF. CDR3 in DNA: TGTGCCAGCAGTGAAATGCGACACATCTATGGCTACACCTTC.

The chain recombines TRBV18 with TRBJ1-3; D remains ambiguous. CDR3 length: 15 residues. V lost 2 bases and J 0 bases, leaving 8 bases between the germline ends. The germline V gene has CDR1 KGHSH and CDR2 LQKENI. CDR3 sequence (DNA): TGTGCCAGCTCACCAACCTCTGGCTCTGGAAACACCATATATTTT. It specifies CASSPTSGSGNTIYF. The full variable domain, in which reference TRBV18 and TRBJ1-3 provide the parts outside the CDR3, is NAGVMQNPRHLVRRRGQEARLRCSPMKGHSHVYWYRQLPEEGLKFMVYLQKENIIDESGMPKERFSAEFPKEGPSILRIQQVVRGDSAAYFCASSPTSGSGNTIYFGEGSWLTVV.

This chain uses TRBV7-8 with TRBJ2-7; 10 positions match TRBD1. The CDR3 runs 16 residues. The germline CDR1 and CDR2 sequences are SGHVS and FQNEAQ. Trimming took 4 bases from V and 4 from J; bases not matched to a gene: 10. CDR3 loop: CASSSKAGTGAYEQYF. The DNA for the CDR3 is TGTGCCAGCAGCTCCAAGGCCGGGACAGGGGCGTACGAGCAGTACTTC.

The rearrangement joins TRBV29-1 to TRBJ1-3; D unresolved. The CDR3 has 12 amino acids. The V end was cut by 4 bases, the J end by 0 bases, with 4 bases between. Germline V gives CDR1 SQVTM, CDR2 ANQGSEA. The DNA of the CDR3 is TGCAGCGTTGGGGTCTCTGGAAACACCATATATTTT. This gives the protein CSVGVSGNTIYF.

The CDR3 DNA is TGTGCCAGCAAGAGCCAGGGGGCGACTGAAGCTTTCTTT. Amino acid sequence: CASKSQGATEAFF. This sequence joins TRBV25-1 and TRBJ1-1; 8 nucleotides agree with TRBD1. With 7 bases clipped from V and 5 bases from J, the junction kept 6 bases outside the gene matches. The CDR3 runs to 13 residues. Germline V lookup: CDR1 MGHDK, CDR2 SYGVNS.

The chain uses TRBV25-1 and TRBJ1-1, with a tentative D call TRBD1 (5 bases). The CDR3 sequence is 14 residues long. CDR1 MGHDK and CDR2 SYGVNS come from the germline V gene. V gave up 3 bases and J gave up 2 bases, with 10 bases separating them. The CDR3 here is CASSDGQGNTEAFF. DNA for the CDR3: TGTGCCAGCAGTGACGGTCAGGGCAACACTGAAGCTTTCTTT. Using reference TRBV25-1 and TRBJ1-1 for the parts outside the CDR3, the full variable domain is EADIYQTPRYLVIGTGKKITLECSQTMGHDKMYWYQQDPGMELHLIHYSYGVNSTEKGDLSSESTVSRIRTEHFPLTLESARPSHTSQYLCASSDGQGNTEAFFGQGTRLTVV.

V is TRBV10-3 and J is TRBJ1-2, with 8 bases lining up with TRBD1. The ends lost 6 bases at V and 1 base at J; junction bases unmatched: 4. Germline V lookup: CDR1 ENHRY, CDR2 SYGVKD. The CDR3 runs 14 residues. DNA for the CDR3: TGTGCCATCAGACAAGGACAGGGTAACTATGGCTACACCTTC. Protein: CAIRQGQGNYGYTF.

This chain links TRBV6-1 with TRBJ2-3, with D uncertain. CDR3 length: 15 amino acids. The V gene lost 5 bases and the J gene lost 0 bases, with 12 bases spanning the gap. From germline, CDR1 is MNHNS and CDR2 SASEGT. The CDR3 region has the DNA TGTGCCAGCAGTCCCAGGCACTATAGCACAGATACGCAGTATTTT. It translates to CASSPRHYSTDTQYF.

The rearrangement joins TRBV5-4 to TRBJ2-1; TRBD1 is a possible D gene (6 bases). This CDR3 region has 15 residues. V shed 4 bases and J shed 0 bases, with 11 bases lying between them. Germline CDR1 and CDR2: SGHNT and YYREEE (reference sequence). The CDR3 sequence is CASSVQGGSYNEQFF. CDR3 DNA sequence: TGTGCCAGCAGCGTACAGGGCGGCTCCTACAATGAGCAGTTCTTC.

This rearrangement joins TRBV20-1 to TRBJ1-2; D gene uncertain. Trimming took off 4 bases at V and 4 bases at J, with 7 bases between the two ends. CDR3 length equals 11 residues. The V gene's germline CDR1 is DFQATT and CDR2 SNEGSKA (reference sequence). CDR3 coding DNA: TGCAGTGCTATACGCCGCTATGGCTACACCTTC. The encoded protein is CSAIRRYGYTF.

For the CDR3, the DNA is TGTGCCAGCAGGGGTGGGACGGGGGCGTCTGAAGCTTTCTTT. It translates to CASRGGTGASEAFF. The chain has TRBV28 and TRBJ1-1; D may be TRBD1 (6 bases). The CDR3 loop spans 14 amino acids. V lost 6 bases to trimming and J lost 6 bases, with 17 bases between them. CDR1 is MDHEN and CDR2 is SYDVKM in the germline V gene.

The rearrangement links TRBV9 to TRBJ2-2; D gene ambiguous. The CDR3 runs 13 residues. V gave up 0 bases and J gave up 7 bases, with 7 bases separating them. Germline CDR1 reads SGDLS; CDR2 reads YYNGEE. In DNA, the CDR3 is TGTGCCAGCAGCGTAGGGCAACTCGGGGAGCTGTTTTTT. Amino acids: CASSVGQLGELFF.

The chain carries TRBV11-3 and TRBJ2-1; D gene unclear. Trimming removed 5 bases from V and 9 bases from J, with 26 bases in between. Germline loops: CDR1 SGHNT, CDR2 YENEEA. This CDR3 is 17 amino acids long. The CDR3 DNA sequence: TGTGCCAGCAGCCCCACCGCAGGTCATAGGGTCCTGGGTGAGCAGTTCTTC. The encoded protein is CASSPTAGHRVLGEQFF.